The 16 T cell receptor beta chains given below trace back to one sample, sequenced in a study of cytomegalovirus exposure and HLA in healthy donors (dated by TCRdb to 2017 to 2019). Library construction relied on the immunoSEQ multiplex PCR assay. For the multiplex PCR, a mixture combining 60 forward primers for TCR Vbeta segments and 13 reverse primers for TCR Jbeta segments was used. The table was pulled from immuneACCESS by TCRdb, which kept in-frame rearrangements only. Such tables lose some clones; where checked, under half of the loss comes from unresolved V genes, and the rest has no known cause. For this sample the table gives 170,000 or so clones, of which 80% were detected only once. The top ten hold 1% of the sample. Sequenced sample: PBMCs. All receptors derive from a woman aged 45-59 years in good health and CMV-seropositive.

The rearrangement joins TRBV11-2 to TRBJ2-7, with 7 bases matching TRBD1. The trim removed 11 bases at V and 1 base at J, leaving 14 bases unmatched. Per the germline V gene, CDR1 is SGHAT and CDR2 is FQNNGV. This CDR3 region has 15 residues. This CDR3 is CAVQRGQLGSYEQYF. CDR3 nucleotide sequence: TGTGCCGTACAAAGGGGGCAATTAGGGTCCTACGAGCAGTACTTC.

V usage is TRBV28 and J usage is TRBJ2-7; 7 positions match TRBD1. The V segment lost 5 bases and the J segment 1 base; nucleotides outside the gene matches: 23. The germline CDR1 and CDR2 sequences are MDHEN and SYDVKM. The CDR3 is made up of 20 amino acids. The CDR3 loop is CASSLPPGTASSRLSYEQYF. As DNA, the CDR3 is TGTGCCAGCAGTCTCCCGCCGGGGACAGCTTCGTCTCGGCTTTCCTACGAGCAGTACTTC. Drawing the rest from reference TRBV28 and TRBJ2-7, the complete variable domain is DVKVTQSSRYLVKRTGEKVFLECVQDMDHENMFWYRQDPGLGLRLIYFSYDVKMKEKGDIPEGYSVSREKKERFSLILESASTNQTSMYLCASSLPPGTASSRLSYEQYFGPGTRLTVT.

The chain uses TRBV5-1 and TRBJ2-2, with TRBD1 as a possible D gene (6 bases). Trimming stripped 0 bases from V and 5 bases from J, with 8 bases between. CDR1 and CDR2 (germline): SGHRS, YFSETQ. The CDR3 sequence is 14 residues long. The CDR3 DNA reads TGCGCCAGCAGCTTGGGGGGGCCTACCGGGGAGCTGTTTTTT. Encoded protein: CASSLGGPTGELFF.

In nucleotides, the CDR3 is TGTGCCAGCACCCGGGCCGCAGGACTCTATGGCTACACCTTC. Translation: CASTRAAGLYGYTF. The chain combines TRBV6-5 with TRBJ1-2; D remains unclear. The length of the CDR3 is 14 residues. The V gene's germline CDR1 is MNHEY and CDR2 SVGAGI. Trimming cost V 7 bases and J 4 bases, with 16 bases left between them.

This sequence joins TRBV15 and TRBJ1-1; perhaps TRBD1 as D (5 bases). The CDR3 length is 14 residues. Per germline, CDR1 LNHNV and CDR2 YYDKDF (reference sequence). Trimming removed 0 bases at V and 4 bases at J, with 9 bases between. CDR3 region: CATSRDGAGTEAFF. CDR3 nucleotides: TGTGCCACCAGCAGAGATGGGGCTGGCACTGAAGCTTTCTTT.

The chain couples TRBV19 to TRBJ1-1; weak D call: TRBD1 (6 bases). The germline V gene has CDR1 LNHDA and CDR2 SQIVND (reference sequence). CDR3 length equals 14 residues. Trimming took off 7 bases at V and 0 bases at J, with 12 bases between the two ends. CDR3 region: CASNIRDMNTEAFF. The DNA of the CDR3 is TGTGCCAGTAATATCAGGGACATGAACACTGAAGCTTTCTTT.

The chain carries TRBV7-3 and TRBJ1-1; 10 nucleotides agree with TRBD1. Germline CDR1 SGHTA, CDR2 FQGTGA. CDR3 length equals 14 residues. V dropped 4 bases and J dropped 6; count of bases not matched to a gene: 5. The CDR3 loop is CASSSWGQGSEAFF. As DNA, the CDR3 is TGTGCCAGCAGCTCTTGGGGACAGGGGTCTGAAGCTTTCTTT.

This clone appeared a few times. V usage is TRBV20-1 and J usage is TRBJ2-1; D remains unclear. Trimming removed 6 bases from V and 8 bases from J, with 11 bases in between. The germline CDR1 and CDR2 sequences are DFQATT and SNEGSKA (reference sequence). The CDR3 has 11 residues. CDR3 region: CSARKSHEQFF. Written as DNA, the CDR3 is TGCAGTGCGAGGAAGAGCCATGAGCAGTTCTTC.

The CDR3 here is CASSLKSGSDNEQFF. The CDR3 coding sequence is TGTGCCAGCAGCTTAAAGTCAGGGTCGGACAATGAGCAGTTCTTC. J is TRBJ2-1 and V is TRBV7-2, with D possibly matching TRBD1 (5 bases). This CDR3 has 15 amino acids. CDR1 and CDR2 (germline): SGHTA, FQGNSA. Between the trimmed V and J ends, which lost 2 bases and 5 bases, there was a span of 13 bases.

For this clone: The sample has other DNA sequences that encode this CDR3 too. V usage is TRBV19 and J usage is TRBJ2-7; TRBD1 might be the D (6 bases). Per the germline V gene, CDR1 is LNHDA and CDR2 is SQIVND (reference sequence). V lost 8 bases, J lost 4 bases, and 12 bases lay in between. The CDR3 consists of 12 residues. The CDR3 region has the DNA TGTGCCAGTGGAACAGGGCCTTACGAGCAGTACTTC. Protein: CASGTGPYEQYF.

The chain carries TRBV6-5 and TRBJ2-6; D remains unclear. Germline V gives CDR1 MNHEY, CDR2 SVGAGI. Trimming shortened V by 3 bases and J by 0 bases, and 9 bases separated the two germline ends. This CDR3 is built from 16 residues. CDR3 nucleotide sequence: TGTGCCAGCAGTTATGCGCTTCTCTCTGGGGCCAACGTCCTGACTTTC. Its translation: CASSYALLSGANVLTF.

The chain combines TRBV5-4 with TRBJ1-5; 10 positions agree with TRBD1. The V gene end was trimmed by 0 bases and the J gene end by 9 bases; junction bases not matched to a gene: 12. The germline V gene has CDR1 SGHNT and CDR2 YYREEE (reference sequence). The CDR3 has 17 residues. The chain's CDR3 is CASSLAGQGGPRGPQHF. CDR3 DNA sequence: TGTGCCAGCAGCTTGGCCGGACAGGGGGGACCTCGAGGGCCCCAGCATTTT. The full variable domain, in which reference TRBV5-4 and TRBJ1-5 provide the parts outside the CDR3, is ETGVTQSPTHLIKTRGQQVTLRCSSQSGHNTVSWYQQALGQGPQFIFQYYREEENGRGNFPPRFSGLQFPNYSSELNVNALELDDSALYLCASSLAGQGGPRGPQHFGDGTRLSIL.

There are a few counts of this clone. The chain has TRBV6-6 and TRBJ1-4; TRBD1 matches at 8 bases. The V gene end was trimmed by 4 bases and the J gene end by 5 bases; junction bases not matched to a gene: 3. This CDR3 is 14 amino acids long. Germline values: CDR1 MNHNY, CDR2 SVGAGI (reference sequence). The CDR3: CASSWTGRNEKLFF. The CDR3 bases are TGTGCCAGCAGTTGGACAGGGCGAAATGAAAAACTGTTTTTT.

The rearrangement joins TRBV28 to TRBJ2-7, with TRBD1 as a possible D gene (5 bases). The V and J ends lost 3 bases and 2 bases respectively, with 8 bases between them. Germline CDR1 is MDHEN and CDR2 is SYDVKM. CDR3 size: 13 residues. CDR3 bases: TGTGCCAGCAGTTTCCCAGGGCCCTACGAGCAGTACTTC. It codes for CASSFPGPYEQYF.

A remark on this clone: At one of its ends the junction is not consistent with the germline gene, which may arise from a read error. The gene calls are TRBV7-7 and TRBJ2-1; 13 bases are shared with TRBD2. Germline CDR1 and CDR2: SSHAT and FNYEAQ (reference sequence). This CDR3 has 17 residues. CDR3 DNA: TGTGCTAGCAGCCCCAGGACTAGCGGGAGTTCGTACAATGAGCAGTTCTTC. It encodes CASSPRTSGSSYNEQFF.

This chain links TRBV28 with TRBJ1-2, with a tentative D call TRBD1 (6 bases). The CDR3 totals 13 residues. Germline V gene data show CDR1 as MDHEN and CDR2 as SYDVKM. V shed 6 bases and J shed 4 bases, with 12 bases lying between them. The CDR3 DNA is TGTGCCAGCAGAGCTACAGGGTTCTATGGCTACACCTTC. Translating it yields CASRATGFYGYTF.